This T cell receptor (beta chain) was profiled in a study of PD-1 blockade in classical Hodgkin lymphoma. Profiling relied on immunoSEQ multiplex PCR, and the TCRdb table lists in-frame clones only, not all of them. Here the sample spans about 14,000 clones, about four fifths being singletons. All the patients suffered relapse after autologous stem cell transplantation, and brentuximab vedotin exposure differed. Study results and caveats: Repertoire difference causes, possibly disease activity or prior therapy, remain undefined. Baseline diversity in complete responders resembled that of newly diagnosed patients. Patients with an early start, nivolumab under 1 year after ASCT, were excluded.

With regard to this clone: The antigen is undetermined.

This CDR3 comprises 12 residues. V was pared by 3 bases and J by 3 bases, with 6 bases between. Per the germline V gene, CDR1 is KGHSH and CDR2 is LQKENI. The sample consisted of peripheral blood mononuclear cells (PBMCs), taken before the second cycle of nivolumab. The source is a human donor with classical Hodgkin lymphoma. The chain joins TRBV18 to TRBJ2-7; maybe TRBD1 (5 bases). CDR3 sequence: CASSPDSYEQYF. The DNA of the CDR3 is TGTGCCAGCTCACCCGACAGCTACGAGCAGTACTTC.